A selection of T cell receptor beta chains follows, all from one sample in a study of blood T cell repertoires in COVID-19. Only in-frame clones appear in the TCRdb table, and some are missing; sequencing was by immunoSEQ multiplex PCR. The sample includes approximately 250,000 clones, approximately 82% of them seen just once. The sample consisted of peripheral blood. All receptors derive from a man aged 55 to 70 who had recovered from COVID-19. CDR3s include the opening cysteine and the closing phenylalanine or tryptophan. A D gene is named only where the DNA matches it firmly. Some rows have no size entry. The others give once, few or many, or a class for an expanded clone.

clone size | J gene | D gene | V gene | CDR3 DNA | CDR3 protein
. | TRBJ1-2 | TRBD1 | TRBV3-1/TRBV3-2 | TGTGCCAGCAGCCAAGGGGTACAGGGGGCAAACTATGGCTACACCTTC | CASSQGVQGANYGYTF
. | TRBJ2-1 | TRBD1 | TRBV24-1 | TGTGCCACCAGTGATTCTGGCAGGGGGACCAACAATGAGCAGTTCTTC | CATSDSGRGTNNEQFF
. | TRBJ1-2 | . | TRBV7-8 | TGTGCCAGCAGCTTAGATCCGGGGAACTATGGCTACACCTTC | CASSLDPGNYGYTF
. | TRBJ2-2 | . | TRBV14 | TGTGCCAGCAGCCAAGCCAGATCGAACACCGGGGAGCTGTTTTTT | CASSQARSNTGELFF
. | TRBJ2-1 | . | TRBV2 | TGTGCCAGCAAGGGGCGAGGTAGTAATGAGCAGTTCTTC | CASKGRGSNEQFF
. | TRBJ2-5 | . | TRBV4-1 | TGCGCCAGCAGCCAAGTGGCCCAAGAGACCCAGTACTTC | CASSQVAQETQYF
. | TRBJ2-2 | TRBD2 | TRBV28 | TGTGCCAGCAGGTCCTTGACTAGCGGGGGGGCCGGGGAGCTGTTTTTT | CASRSLTSGGAGELFF
once | TRBJ1-4 | . | TRBV28 | TGTGCCAGCACTCCCCCGGGTTTCAGGGGTGGTGAAAAACTGTTTTTT | CASTPPGFRGGEKLFF
. | TRBJ2-7 | TRBD1 | TRBV20-1 | TGCAGTGCTAGTGGGGACAGGGCCCCCTACGAGCAGTACTTC | CSASGDRAPYEQYF
. | TRBJ2-5 | TRBD2 | TRBV19 | TGTGCCAGTAGTCTAAGCGGGAGGACTGTCGAAGAGACCCAGTACTTC | CASSLSGRTVEETQYF
. | TRBJ2-7 | . | TRBV30 | TGTGCCTGGAGTGCAATCTACGAGCAGTACTTC | CAWSAIYEQYF
once | TRBJ1-1 | . | TRBV11-3 | TGTGCCAGCAGCCACGAGTCGGGGATTGAAGCTTTCTTT | CASSHESGIEAFF
. | TRBJ2-7 | TRBD1 | TRBV6-5 | TGTGCCAGCAGCCCAGGACAGGTAAACTACGAGCAGTACTTC | CASSPGQVNYEQYF
. | TRBJ1-3 | . | TRBV4-1 | TGCGCCAGCAGCATCCGGGACACACGAAACACCATATATTTT | CASSIRDTRNTIYF
. | TRBJ2-1 | . | TRBV5-4 | TGTGCCAGCAGCATAAGCGGATATTCCTACAATGAGCAGTTCTTC | CASSISGYSYNEQFF
. | TRBJ2-7 | . | TRBV7-7 | TGTGCTAGCAGCTTAAACCAGGGGCCCTACGAGCAGTACTTC | CASSLNQGPYEQYF
. | TRBJ1-1 | TRBD1 | TRBV12-3/TRBV12-4 | TGTGCCAGCAGCAAGGACAGGGGTGAAGCTTTCTTT | CASSKDRGEAFF